The clone carrying this T cell receptor (beta chain) was observed a few times. No antigen is known for it. This CDR3 contains 14 residues. V was cut by 4 bases and J by 1 base, with 10 bases left in between. The data derive from a study of CD8 T cells in ankylosing spondylitis. Notes on the study in general: Disease-linked clones reportedly concentrated significantly in matched ankylosing spondylitis synovial fluid. Ankylosing spondylitis blood appeared to be characterized by a TCR beta motif of several highly homologous variants.

Using quantitative 5'-RACE with molecular barcodes, the authors made TCR beta libraries. TCRdb ran MiXCR on the 5' RACE reads and lists one entry per CDR3 protein. This table has hundreds of thousands of distinct CDR3 sequences, about 25% appearing once. The chain is built from TRBV12-3 or TRBV12-4 and TRBJ1-1; perhaps TRBD1 as D (6 bases). This TCR derives from a male donor with ankylosing spondylitis. The sample was blood, either unsorted or a sorted T cell fraction (not recorded which). The CDR3 loop is CASSYLQGNTEAFF. The CDR3, as DNA: TGTGCCAGCAGTTATCTACAGGGGAACACTGAAGCTTTCTTT.